This T cell receptor beta chain was documented in a study of regulatory T cells in long-lasting Graves disease (dated by TCRdb to about 2021). About the investigation overall: Antithyroid drugs had been taken for less than 3 months by newly diagnosed Graves' disease patients. Persistent Graves' disease patients were compared with newly diagnosed Graves' disease patients by peripheral blood TCR sequencing and RNA sequencing. The study was registered as a clinical trial and conducted in China. A total of around 35 samples underwent TCR sequencing, from some 13 patients with persistent Graves' disease and roughly 20 patients with newly diagnosed Graves' disease.

What the study reported, not specific to this receptor: Only the TCR beta chain was sequenced and analyzed. Compared with newly diagnosed patients, patients with persistent Graves' disease had lower TCR Shannon entropy and fewer highly expanded clones, which suggests clonal expansion. The authors acknowledged the small sample size as a limitation that may reduce accuracy. More public clonotypes were shared among persistent patients (fewer than 3,000) than among newly diagnosed patients (966). Because the primary lesion, thyroid tissue, could not be accessed, the study looked at peripheral blood alone. Persistent disease showed preferential use of TRBV28, TRBJ1-2 and TRBJ2-5, whereas newly diagnosed disease favored TRBV20-1 and TRBJ2-1.

The library was prepared using multiplex PCR. Sequencing instrument: Illumina HiSeq 4000. CDR3 regions were amplified by Arm-PCR with iRepertoire HTBI primers to construct TCR beta libraries. Before sequencing, the PCR products underwent gel purification. As for the authors' bioinformatics: Gene usage analysis of CDR3 amino acid clonotypes relied on the 55 to 80 TRBV and 14 TRBJ segments identified across samples. Filtered high-quality paired reads were merged into contigs using COPE and FqMerger. Contigs were aligned with BLAST to IMGT TRBV, TRBD and TRBJ reference genes, and CDR3 was defined per IMGT. Highly expanded clones were defined as clonotypes with a frequency above 0.1%. Shannon entropy served as the measure of repertoire diversity, while the Gini coefficient captured V-J evenness. A clonotype was considered public if more than one individual shared it. Using fastp trimming at Q25 and MiXCR clonotype assembly, TCRdb reanalyzed the public sequencing data and kept in-frame beta chains. Rows merge per CDR3 protein into single entries with the most common DNA and genes. The V and J calls follow TCRdb's processing rather than the paper's. This sample gives roughly 530,000 distinct CDR3 sequences in total; approximately 16% of them show up just once. The ten largest clonotypes hold around 25% of the sample.

Measured from the cysteine to the phenylalanine, the CDR3 is 14 residues long. CDR3 DNA only is kept here, 42 bases in frame from base 1. For this chain, trimming is 2 bases at the V end and 8 bases at the J end, and the number of junction bases without a gene match is 11. According to the germline V gene (reference sequence), CDR1 reads DFQATT and CDR2 reads SNEGSKA. Comments on this clonotype: Its target antigen remains unknown. No qualities accompany the bases; no much larger clone lies one base away.

What this sample's time point label stands for: newly diagnosed GD, antithyroid drugs for less than 3 months. RNA was extracted from PBMCs in TRIzol for both TCR sequencing and RNA sequencing. The diagnosis of Graves' disease followed American Thyroid Association guidelines. The patients came from an endocrinology department in Xi'an, China. From each patient, nine milliliters of peripheral blood was collected into an EDTA anticoagulant tube. PBMCs were isolated by Ficoll Paque Plus density gradient separation without further T cell sorting. RNA quality was checked with an Agilent 2100 Bioanalyzer and agarose gel, and concentration with a NanoDrop 2000. The sample also formed part of further work on T cells in Graves' hyperthyroidism and ophthalmopathy. The second investigation adds: Graves' hyperthyroidism was defined as stable when no progression to ophthalmopathy occurred over 18 months of follow-up. Hyperthyroidism patients were newly diagnosed, had a disease duration of under 2 months, and were aged 18 to 65 years. Patients with uncontrolled infections, other autoimmune diseases, pregnancy or lactation were excluded. Diagnoses relied on clinical symptoms, serum thyroxine and TRAb, thyroid ultrasound and orbital computed tomography. For the first round of RT-PCR on the TCR CDR3, the HTBI primer set was used together with the Qiagen OneStep RT-PCR kit. Most expanded thyroid clonotypes (frequency above 0.001) were also detected in blood, a finding suggesting that blood repertoires may reflect thyroid immune responses. A 13 V-J signature model separated ophthalmopathy from stable hyperthyroidism, with nearly 90% sensitivity and roughly 82% specificity in cross-validation and 80%/75% in testing. In validation, the model predicted progression to ophthalmopathy with approximately 69% sensitivity and approximately 74% specificity, a median of 6.5 months before onset. To identify TCR V-J signatures that set the groups apart, the researchers used a discovery cohort of approximately 98 patients, made up of 40 to 45 with Graves' ophthalmopathy and about 60 with stable Graves' hyperthyroidism. Whether ophthalmopathy could be predicted prospectively was tested in an independent validation cohort made up of 18 to 20 hyperthyroidism patients plus 17 patients who later progressed to ophthalmopathy. The approximately 100 discovery patients were randomly split 7:3 into training and test sets. In addition, the study compared T-cell repertoires in thyroid tissue and in blood from several Graves' hyperthyroidism patients. Once sampling was done, hyperthyroidism patients were given methimazole at a starting dose of 30 mg daily, whereas ophthalmopathy patients were given high-dose intravenous methylprednisolone. The libraries were constructed in a second round of multiplex PCR and then size-selected and purified. Libraries were sequenced paired-end with 100 bp reads on an Illumina HiSeq2000. SOAPnuke was used to process the raw data, removing reads that contained adapters or uncalled bases, had a mean Phred below 15, or lacked an exact match to the constant primer or identifier. COPE v1.2.5 was used to merge the high-quality paired reads, and each unique nucleotide sequence was defined as a clonotype. MiTCR v1.1 was used to align the clonotypes against IMGT TRBV, TRBD and TRBJ reference segments. Only V-J combinations with frequency above 0.0001, covering 98% to 99.2% of repertoires, were analysed. A TCS score was defined as the ratio between F50 (clonal expansion) and ExV (chaos), using BLOSUM62-based TCRdist between CDR3 peptides within each V-J. Welch's t-statistics and random forest reduced 450 to 600 V-J features to 13, which were used in a naive Bayes classifier (R e1071). No statistical method was used to fix the sample size in advance, and group allocation was not hidden from the investigators. The paper reports TCR Vbeta CDR3 sequencing of 130 to 150 peripheral blood samples: some 44 ophthalmopathy, roughly 74 hyperthyroidism and around 17 progressor patients.

The rearrangement combines TRBV20-1 with TRBJ1-2; TRBD1 fits 7 bases in the junction. The sample here was peripheral blood mononuclear cells (PBMCs), taken at new diagnosis, from a patient treated with antithyroid drugs. This clonotype was obtained from a middle-aged woman with Graves disease. Donor details come from another sample of the same person, matched by shared clones. The base sequence is TGCAGTGCTAGATACAAGGCAGGGGGAGACGGCTACACCTTC. This codes for CSARYKAGGDGYTF.